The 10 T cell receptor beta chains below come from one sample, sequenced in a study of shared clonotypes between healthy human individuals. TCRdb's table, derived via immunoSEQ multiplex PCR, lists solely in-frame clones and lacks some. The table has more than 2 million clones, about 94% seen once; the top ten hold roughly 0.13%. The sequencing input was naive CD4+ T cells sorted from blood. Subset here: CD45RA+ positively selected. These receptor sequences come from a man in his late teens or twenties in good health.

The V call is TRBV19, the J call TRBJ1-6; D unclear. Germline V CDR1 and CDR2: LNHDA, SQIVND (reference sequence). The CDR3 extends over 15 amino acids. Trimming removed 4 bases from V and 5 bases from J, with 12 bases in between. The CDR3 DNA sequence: TGTGCCAGTAGTACTTGGGGAAGCGATAATTCACCCCTCCACTTT. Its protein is CASSTWGSDNSPLHF.

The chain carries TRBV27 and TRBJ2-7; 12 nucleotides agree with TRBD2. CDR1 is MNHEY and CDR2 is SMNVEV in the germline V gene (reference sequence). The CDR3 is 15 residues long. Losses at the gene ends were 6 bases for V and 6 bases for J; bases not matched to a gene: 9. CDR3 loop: CASRRETSGSTEQYF. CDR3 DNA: TGTGCCAGCAGACGGGAGACTAGCGGGAGTACCGAGCAGTACTTC.

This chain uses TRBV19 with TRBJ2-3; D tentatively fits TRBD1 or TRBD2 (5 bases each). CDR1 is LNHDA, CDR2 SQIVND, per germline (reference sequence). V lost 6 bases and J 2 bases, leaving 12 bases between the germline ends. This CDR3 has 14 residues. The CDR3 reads CASSPSGATDTQYF. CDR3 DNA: TGTGCCAGTAGCCCATCCGGGGCCACAGATACGCAGTATTTT.

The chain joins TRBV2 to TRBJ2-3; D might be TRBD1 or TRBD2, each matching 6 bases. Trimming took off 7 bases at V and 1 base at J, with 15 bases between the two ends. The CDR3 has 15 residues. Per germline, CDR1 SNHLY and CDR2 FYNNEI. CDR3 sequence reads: CASKDSSGRTDTQYF. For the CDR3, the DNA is TGTGCCAGCAAGGACAGTAGCGGCCGCACAGATACGCAGTATTTT.

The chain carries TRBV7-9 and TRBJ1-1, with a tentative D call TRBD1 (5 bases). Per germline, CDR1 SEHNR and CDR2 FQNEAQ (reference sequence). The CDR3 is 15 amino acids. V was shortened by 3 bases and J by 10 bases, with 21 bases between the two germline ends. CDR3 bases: TGTGCCAGCAGCTTGGGCCTGAGTTCGGGGGTTGGAGCTTTCTTT. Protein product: CASSLGLSSGVGAFF.

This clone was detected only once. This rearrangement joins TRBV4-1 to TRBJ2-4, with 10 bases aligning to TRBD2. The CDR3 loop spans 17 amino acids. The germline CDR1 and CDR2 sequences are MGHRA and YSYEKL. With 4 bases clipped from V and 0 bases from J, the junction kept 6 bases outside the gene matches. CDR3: CASSPLLAGVAKNIQYF. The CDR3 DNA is TGCGCCAGCAGCCCCCTGCTAGCGGGGGTAGCCAAAAACATTCAGTACTTC.

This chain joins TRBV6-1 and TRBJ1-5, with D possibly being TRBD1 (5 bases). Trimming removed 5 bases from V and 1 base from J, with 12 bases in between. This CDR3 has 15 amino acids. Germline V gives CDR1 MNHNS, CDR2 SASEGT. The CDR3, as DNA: TGTGCCAGCAGTTCAGGGATCTCCAGCAATCAGCCCCAGCATTTT. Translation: CASSSGISSNQPQHF.

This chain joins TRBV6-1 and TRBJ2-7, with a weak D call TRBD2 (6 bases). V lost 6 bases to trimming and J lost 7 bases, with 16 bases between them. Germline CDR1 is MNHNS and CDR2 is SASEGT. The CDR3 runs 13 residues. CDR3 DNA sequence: TGTGCCAGCAGGCCGGGCGGGGCCTGGGAGCAGTACTTC. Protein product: CASRPGGAWEQYF.

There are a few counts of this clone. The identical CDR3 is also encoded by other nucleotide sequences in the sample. The CDR3 here is CSARLETQYF. The CDR3, as DNA: TGCAGTGCTAGGTTAGAGACCCAGTACTTC. The chain employs TRBV20-1 and TRBJ2-5; D remains unclear. The CDR3 covers 10 residues. Germline CDR1 is DFQATT and CDR2 is SNEGSKA (reference sequence). V was cut by 3 bases and J by 4 bases, with 3 bases left in between.

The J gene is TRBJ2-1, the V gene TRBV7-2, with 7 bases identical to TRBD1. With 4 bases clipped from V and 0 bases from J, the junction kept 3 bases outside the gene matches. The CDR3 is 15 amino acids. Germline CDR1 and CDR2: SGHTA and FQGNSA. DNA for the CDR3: TGTGCCAGCAGCTCGGACAGGAGCTCCTACAATGAGCAGTTCTTC. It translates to CASSSDRSSYNEQFF.